This T cell receptor beta chain was sequenced in a study of blood T cell repertoires in COVID-19. This CDR3 comprises 13 residues. Germline V gene sequence: CDR1 MNHEY, CDR2 SMNVEV (reference sequence). Trimming removed 6 bases at V and 2 bases at J, with 10 bases between. Assay used: immunoSEQ multiplex PCR; TCRdb lists only in-frame clones, some missing. The table lists 65,000 to 85,000 clones, 85% to 90% of them singletons. The sequence was collected from a human donor in a cohort sampled during active COVID-19. Sequencing used peripheral blood. The chain couples TRBV27 to TRBJ2-5; maybe TRBD2 (6 bases). The CDR3 region has the DNA TGTGCCAGCAGCGGGAGAACACAAGAGACCCAGTACTTC. The encoded protein is CASSGRTQETQYF.